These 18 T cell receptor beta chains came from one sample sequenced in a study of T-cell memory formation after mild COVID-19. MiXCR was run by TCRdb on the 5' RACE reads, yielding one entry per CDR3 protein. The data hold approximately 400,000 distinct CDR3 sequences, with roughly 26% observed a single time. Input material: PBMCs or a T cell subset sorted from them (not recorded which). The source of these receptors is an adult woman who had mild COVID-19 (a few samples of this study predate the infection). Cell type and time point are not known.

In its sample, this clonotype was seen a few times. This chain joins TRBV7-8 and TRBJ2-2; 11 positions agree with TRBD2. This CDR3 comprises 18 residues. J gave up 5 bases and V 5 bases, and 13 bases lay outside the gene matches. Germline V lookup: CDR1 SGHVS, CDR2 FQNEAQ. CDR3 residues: CASSLRTSGLTETGELFF. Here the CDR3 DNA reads TGTGCCAGCAGCCTACGGACTAGCGGGCTCACGGAAACCGGGGAGCTGTTTTTT.

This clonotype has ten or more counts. This chain's CDR3 is CASSRKGLAKNIQYF. The DNA for the CDR3 is TGTGCCAGCAGTCGAAAGGGACTAGCCAAAAACATTCAGTACTTC. The rearrangement joins TRBV27 to TRBJ2-4, with D possibly TRBD2 on 6 matching bases. There are 15 residues in the CDR3. Germline CDR1 is MNHEY and CDR2 is SMNVEV (reference sequence). Trimming removed 5 bases from V and 0 bases from J, with 11 bases in between.

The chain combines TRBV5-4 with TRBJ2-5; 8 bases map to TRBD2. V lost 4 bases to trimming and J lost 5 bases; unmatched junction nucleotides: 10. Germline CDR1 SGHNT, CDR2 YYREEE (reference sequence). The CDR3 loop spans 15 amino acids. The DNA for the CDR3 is TGTGCCAGCAGCGTCTACAGCGGGGGTTCGGAGACCCAGTACTTC. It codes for CASSVYSGGSETQYF.

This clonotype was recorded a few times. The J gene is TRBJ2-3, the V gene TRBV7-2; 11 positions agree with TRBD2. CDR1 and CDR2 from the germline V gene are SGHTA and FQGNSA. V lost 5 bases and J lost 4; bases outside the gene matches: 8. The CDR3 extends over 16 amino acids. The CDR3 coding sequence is TGTGCCAGCAGCCGGGATAGCGGGAGGGCATCAGATACGCAGTATTTT. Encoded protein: CASSRDSGRASDTQYF.

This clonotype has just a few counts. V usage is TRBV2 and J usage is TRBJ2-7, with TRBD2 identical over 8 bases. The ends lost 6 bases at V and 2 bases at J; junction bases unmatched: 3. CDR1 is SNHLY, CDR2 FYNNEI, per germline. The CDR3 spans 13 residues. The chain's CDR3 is CASSGSGTYEQYF. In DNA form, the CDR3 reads TGTGCCAGCAGCGGTAGCGGGACCTACGAGCAGTACTTC. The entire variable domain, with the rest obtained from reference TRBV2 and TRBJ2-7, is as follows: EPEVTQTPSHQVTQMGQEVILRCVPISNHLYFYWYRQILGQKVEFLVSFYNNEISEKSEIFDDQFSVERPDGSNFTLKIRSTKLEDSAMYFCASSGSGTYEQYFGPGTRLTVT.

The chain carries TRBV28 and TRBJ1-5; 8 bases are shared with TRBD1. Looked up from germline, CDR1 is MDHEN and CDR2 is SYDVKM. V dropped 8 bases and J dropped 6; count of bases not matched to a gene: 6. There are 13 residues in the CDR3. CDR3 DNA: TGTGCCAGCCGACAGGGGTTTAGTCAGCCCCAGCATTTT. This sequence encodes CASRQGFSQPQHF.

DNA for the CDR3: TGTGCCAGCAGTCAGAGACAGACCACCTACGAGCAGTACTTC. Its translation: CASSQRQTTYEQYF. The genes are TRBV7-2 and TRBJ2-7; TRBD1 might be the D (5 bases). The CDR3 sequence is 14 residues long. Trimming removed 6 bases from V and 2 bases from J, with 14 bases in between. CDR1 is SGHTA, CDR2 FQGNSA, per germline.

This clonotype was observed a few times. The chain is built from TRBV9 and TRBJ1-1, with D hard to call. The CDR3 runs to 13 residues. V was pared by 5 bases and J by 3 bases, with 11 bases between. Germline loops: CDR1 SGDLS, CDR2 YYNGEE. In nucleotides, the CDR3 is TGTGCCAGCAGTAAACGAAGGGACACTGAAGCTTTCTTT. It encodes CASSKRRDTEAFF.

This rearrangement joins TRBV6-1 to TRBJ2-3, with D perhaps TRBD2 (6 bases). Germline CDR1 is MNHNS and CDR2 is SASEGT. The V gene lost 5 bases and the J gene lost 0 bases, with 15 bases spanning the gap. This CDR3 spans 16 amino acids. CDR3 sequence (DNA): TGTGCCAGCAGTAATTTTGCGGGGACTAGCACAGATACGCAGTATTTT. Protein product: CASSNFAGTSTDTQYF.

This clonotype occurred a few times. In DNA form, the CDR3 reads TGTGCCATCAGTGATGCGGGAAATGAGCAGTTCTTC. Protein: CAISDAGNEQFF. V gene TRBV10-3 combines with J gene TRBJ2-1, with D tentatively TRBD2 (6 bases). Trimming stripped 3 bases from V and 7 bases from J, with 7 bases between. This CDR3 is 12 amino acids long. Germline V gene data show CDR1 as ENHRY and CDR2 as SYGVKD.

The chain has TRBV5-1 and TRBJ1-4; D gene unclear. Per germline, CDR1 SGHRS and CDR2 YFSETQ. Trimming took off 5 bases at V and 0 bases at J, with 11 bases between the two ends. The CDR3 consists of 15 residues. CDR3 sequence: CASRLGSATNEKLFF. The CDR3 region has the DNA TGCGCCAGCAGGTTAGGGAGCGCAACTAATGAAAAACTGTTTTTT.

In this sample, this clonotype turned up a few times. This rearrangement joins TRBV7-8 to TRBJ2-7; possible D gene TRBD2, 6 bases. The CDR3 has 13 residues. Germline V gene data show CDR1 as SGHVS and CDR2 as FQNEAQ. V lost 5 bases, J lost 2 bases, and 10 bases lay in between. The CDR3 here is CASSTGTPYEQYF. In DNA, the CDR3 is TGTGCCAGCAGCACCGGGACTCCCTACGAGCAGTACTTC. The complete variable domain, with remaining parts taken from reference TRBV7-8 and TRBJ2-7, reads GAGVSQSPRYKVAKRGQDVALRCDPISGHVSLFWYQQALGQGPEFLTYFQNEAQLDKSGLPSDRFFAERPEGSVSTLKIQRTQQEDSAVYLCASSTGTPYEQYFGPGTRLTVT.

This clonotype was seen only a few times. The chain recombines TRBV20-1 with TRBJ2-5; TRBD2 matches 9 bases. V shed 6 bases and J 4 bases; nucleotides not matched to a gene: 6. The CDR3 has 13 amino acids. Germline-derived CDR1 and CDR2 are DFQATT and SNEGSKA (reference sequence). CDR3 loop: CSAETSGGETQYF. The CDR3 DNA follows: TGCAGTGCCGAGACTAGCGGTGGAGAGACCCAGTACTTC.

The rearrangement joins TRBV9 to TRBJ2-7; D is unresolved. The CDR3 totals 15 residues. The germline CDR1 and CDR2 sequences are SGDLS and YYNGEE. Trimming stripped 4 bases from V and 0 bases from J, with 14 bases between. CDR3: CASSPHEATSYEQYF. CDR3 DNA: TGTGCCAGCAGCCCCCACGAGGCGACCTCCTACGAGCAGTACTTC.

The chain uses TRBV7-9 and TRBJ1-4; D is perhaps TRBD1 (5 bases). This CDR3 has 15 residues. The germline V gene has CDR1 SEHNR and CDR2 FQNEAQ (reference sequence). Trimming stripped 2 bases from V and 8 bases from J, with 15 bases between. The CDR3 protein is CASSLRVGGDEKLFF. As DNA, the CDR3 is TGTGCCAGCAGCTTACGAGTAGGAGGGGACGAAAAACTGTTTTTT.

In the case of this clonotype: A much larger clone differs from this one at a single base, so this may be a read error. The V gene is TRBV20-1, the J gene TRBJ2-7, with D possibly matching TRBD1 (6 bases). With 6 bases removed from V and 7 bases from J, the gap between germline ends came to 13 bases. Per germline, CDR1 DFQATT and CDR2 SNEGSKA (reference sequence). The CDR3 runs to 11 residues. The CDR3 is CSALWQGEQYF. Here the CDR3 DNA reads TGCAGTGCCCTCTGGCAGGGGGAGCAGTACTTC.

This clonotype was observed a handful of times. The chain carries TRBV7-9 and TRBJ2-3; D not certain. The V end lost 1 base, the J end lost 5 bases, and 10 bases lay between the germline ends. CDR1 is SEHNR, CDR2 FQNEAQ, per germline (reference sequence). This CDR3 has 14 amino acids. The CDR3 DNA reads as TGTGCCAGCAGCTTAGGCAGTCTAATAGATACGCAGTATTTT. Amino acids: CASSLGSLIDTQYF.

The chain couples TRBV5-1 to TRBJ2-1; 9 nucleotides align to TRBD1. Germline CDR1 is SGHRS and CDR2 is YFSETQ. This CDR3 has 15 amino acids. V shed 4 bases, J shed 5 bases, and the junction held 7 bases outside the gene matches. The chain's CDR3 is CASSPGQGIDNEQFF. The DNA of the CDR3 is TGCGCCAGCAGCCCGGGACAGGGCATTGACAATGAGCAGTTCTTC.